The 4 T cell receptor beta chains below all came from one sample that was sequenced in a study of PD-L1 blockade in urothelial cancer listed by TCRdb under 2017. Receptor libraries were prepared by the immunoSEQ multiplex PCR assay. Not all clones reach the TCRdb copy of this immuneACCESS table, which keeps in-frame sequences only. Checked studies attribute under half of the gap to unresolved V genes and leave the rest unexplained. The sample table lists 60,000 to 75,000 clones, approximately 84% of them with a count of one. The top ten clonotypes cover around 14% of the sample. The time point label here, explained by the study, means: pretreatment peripheral blood. The sequencing here drew on PBMCs, taken around atezolizumab (anti-PD-L1) treatment. All receptors derive from a man between 60 and 75 years old with urothelial cancer.

The chain combines TRBV6-1 with TRBJ1-3, with TRBD1 identical over 9 bases. Germline V CDR1 and CDR2: MNHNS, SASEGT. With V trimmed by 3 bases and J by 3 bases, 3 bases remained unmatched. CDR3 size: 15 residues. CDR3 sequence (DNA): TGTGCCAGCAGTGAGGGGACAGGGTTTGGAAACACCATATATTTT. Its protein product is CASSEGTGFGNTIYF.

This sequence joins TRBV4-3 and TRBJ1-4; D remains ambiguous. CDR3 length: 16 amino acids. CDR1 is LGHNA and CDR2 is YSLEER in the germline V gene. The V end lost 0 bases, the J end lost 4 bases, and 12 bases lay between the germline ends. CDR3 sequence: CASSQDTGEFNEKLFF. In DNA, the CDR3 is TGCGCCAGCAGCCAAGATACTGGGGAGTTTAATGAAAAACTGTTTTTT.

The chain links TRBV11-3 to TRBJ2-2; 7 bases are a match to TRBD1. J gave up 7 bases and V 5 bases, and 7 bases lay outside the gene matches. The germline gives CDR1 SGHNT, CDR2 YENEEA. The CDR3 loop spans 14 amino acids. In DNA form, the CDR3 reads TGTGCCAGCAGCAACGCACAGGGGAACGGGGAGCTGTTTTTT. Translated, it gives CASSNAQGNGELFF.

V gene TRBV28 combines with J gene TRBJ1-2, with D tentatively TRBD1 (5 bases). CDR1 is MDHEN, CDR2 SYDVKM, per germline. The CDR3 loop spans 15 amino acids. V shed 2 bases and J shed 8 bases, with 18 bases lying between them. Here the CDR3 DNA reads TGTGCCAGCAGTTTACCCAGGGTATTAGCGGAGGGCTACACCTTC. Protein: CASSLPRVLAEGYTF.